This section outlines one TCR beta chain sequence together with its context. The record originates from a study of blood T cell repertoires in COVID-19. In germline, CDR1 is GTSNPN, CDR2 SVGIG (reference sequence). V shed 1 base, J shed 9 bases, and the junction held 8 bases outside the gene matches. The CDR3 has 14 amino acids. Only in-frame clones appear in the TCRdb table, and some are missing; sequencing was by immunoSEQ multiplex PCR. Counted here are about 180,000 clones, approximately 88% occurring once; the ten biggest clones make up about 4.1%. Material for sequencing was peripheral blood. The chain carries TRBV30 and TRBJ1-5; TRBD1 agrees at 8 bases. The TCR comes from a woman aged 25 to 39 with acute or convalescent COVID-19. The CDR3 DNA follows: TGTGCCTGGAGTGGGGGGGCAGGGGGCCTGCCCCAGCATTTT. Translation: CAWSGGAGGLPQHF.